The text below deals with one T cell receptor beta chain. These data originate in a study of blood T cell repertoires in COVID-19. The wider study: Material from acute and convalescent COVID-19 was sourced from the United States, Italy and Spain. From T cells, B-cell-depleted T cells, or PBMCs came the material, which was cDNA or gDNA.

CDR1 is LNHDA, CDR2 SQIVND, per germline (reference sequence). CDR3 length: 17 residues. The germline V and J ends were trimmed by 1 base and 3 bases, with 15 bases remaining between them. Authors' processing steps: Nucleated cell counts were estimated from reference gene primer amplification. Data came from immunoSEQ multiplex PCR; TCRdb stores just in-frame clones and leaves some out. For V, J and clone size, that table is used; D and trimming come from the DNA. The sample contains 300,000 to 400,000 clones, 87% of which appear only once. The receptor comes from a woman aged 45-65 years who had recovered from COVID-19. The chain recombines TRBV19 with TRBJ1-4; D gene unclear. Sequencing was carried out using peripheral blood. CDR3: CASSIGPMAGSNEKLFF. The CDR3 DNA follows: TGTGCCAGTAGTATAGGGCCCATGGCAGGATCTAATGAAAAACTGTTTTTT. The full variable domain, in which reference TRBV19 and TRBJ1-4 provide the parts outside the CDR3, is DGGITQSPKYLFRKEGQNVTLSCEQNLNHDAMYWYRQDPGQGLRLIYYSQIVNDFQKGDIAEGYSVSREKKESFPLTVTSAQKNPTAFYLCASSIGPMAGSNEKLFFGSGTQLSVL.